A selection of T cell receptor beta chains follows, all from one sample in a study of CD8+CD57+ T cells in acquired aplastic anemia. MiXCR, run by TCRdb on the reads, gives a single entry per CDR3 protein. The data show under 200,000 distinct CDR3 sequences, around 60% seen once. Sample: sorted CD4+, CD8+, or CD8+CD57+ T cells (not recorded which) from PBMCs. These receptors were taken from a human donor in good health. Both conserved end residues are part of each CDR3. Fields, in order: clone size, D gene, V gene, J gene, CDR3 DNA, CDR3 protein. A D gene is named only where the DNA matches it firmly. The size entry is marked missing in some rows and otherwise reads once, few, many or a size class.

abundance: once
d_gene: .
v_gene: TRBV14
j_gene: TRBJ2-5
CDR3nt: TGTGCCAGCAGCCATGAGCTGGCGGAGACCCAGTACTTC
CDR3aa: CASSHELAETQYF

abundance: few
d_gene: .
v_gene: TRBV30
j_gene: TRBJ2-1
CDR3nt: TGTGCCTGGGAGGGGGTGGGTCCCGCGGTTGAGCAGTTCTTC
CDR3aa: CAWEGVGPAVEQFF

abundance: many
d_gene: .
v_gene: TRBV7-6
j_gene: TRBJ2-6
CDR3nt: TGTGCCAGCAGCTTAGCGGCGGGGCCCTCTGGGGCCAACGTCCTGACTTTC
CDR3aa: CASSLAAGPSGANVLTF

abundance: .
d_gene: .
v_gene: TRBV27
j_gene: TRBJ2-1
CDR3nt: TGTGCCAGCAGTGGGGCCTTATTGGATGAGCAGTTCTTC
CDR3aa: CASSGALLDEQFF

abundance: .
d_gene: .
v_gene: TRBV7-2
j_gene: TRBJ2-5
CDR3nt: TGTGCCAGCAGTCGGGAGTTCCGAGAGACCCAGTACTTC
CDR3aa: CASSREFRETQYF

abundance: .
d_gene: .
v_gene: TRBV19
j_gene: TRBJ1-5
CDR3nt: TGTGCCAGTAGCTGGGGGGGACGGGGCAATCAGCCCCAGCATTTT
CDR3aa: CASSWGGRGNQPQHF

abundance: many
d_gene: TRBD1
v_gene: TRBV5-8
j_gene: TRBJ2-5
CDR3nt: TGTGCCAGCAGCTCAGGGGGAAAGACCCAGTACTTC
CDR3aa: CASSSGGKTQYF

abundance: .
d_gene: .
v_gene: TRBV6-5
j_gene: TRBJ1-5
CDR3nt: TGTGCCAGCAGCACACCGGGTCCCACCCTTGGGAATCAGCCCCAGCATTTT
CDR3aa: CASSTPGPTLGNQPQHF

abundance: few
d_gene: TRBD1
v_gene: TRBV6-1
j_gene: TRBJ2-5
CDR3nt: TGTGCCAGCAGGACCCCGGCAGGGGGCGAGACCCAGTACTTC
CDR3aa: CASRTPAGGETQYF

abundance: .
d_gene: .
v_gene: TRBV5-1
j_gene: TRBJ1-1
CDR3nt: TGCGCCAGCAGCTTTAAGTACGGGGACACTGAAGCTTTCTTT
CDR3aa: CASSFKYGDTEAFF

abundance: .
d_gene: .
v_gene: TRBV27
j_gene: TRBJ2-7
CDR3nt: TGTGCCAGCAGTTTATATGAGGCGAATCTCGGGGGCGAGCAGTACTTC
CDR3aa: CASSLYEANLGGEQYF

abundance: .
d_gene: TRBD2
v_gene: TRBV9
j_gene: TRBJ2-5
CDR3nt: TGTGCCAGCAGCGCGGGGGGACTAGCGGAAGAGACCCAGTACTTC
CDR3aa: CASSAGGLAEETQYF

abundance: .
d_gene: .
v_gene: TRBV7-9
j_gene: TRBJ2-7
CDR3nt: TGTGCCAGCAACTTATACGGGACCTACGAGCAGTACTTC
CDR3aa: CASNLYGTYEQYF

abundance: .
d_gene: .
v_gene: TRBV2
j_gene: TRBJ1-3
CDR3nt: TGTGCCAGCAGGGCCCTCAGAGGCTCTGGAAACACCATATATTTT
CDR3aa: CASRALRGSGNTIYF

abundance: .
d_gene: .
v_gene: TRBV19
j_gene: TRBJ1-1
CDR3nt: TGTGCCAGTAGTATCAGAGGGCAGGGTGATACTGAAGCTTTCTTT
CDR3aa: CASSIRGQGDTEAFF

abundance: .
d_gene: .
v_gene: TRBV5-5
j_gene: TRBJ2-7
CDR3nt: TGTGCCAGCAGCTTGCAAATCGGGCAGACTTACTACGAGCAGTACTTC
CDR3aa: CASSLQIGQTYYEQYF

abundance: .
d_gene: .
v_gene: TRBV19
j_gene: TRBJ1-1
CDR3nt: TGTGCCAGTAGGCCGGGACTAGGGTGGACTGAAGCTTTCTTT
CDR3aa: CASRPGLGWTEAFF

abundance: .
d_gene: .
v_gene: TRBV19
j_gene: TRBJ2-7
CDR3nt: TGTGCCAGTAGGGTGGTGGGGGCGGGGACCTACGAGCAGTACTTC
CDR3aa: CASRVVGAGTYEQYF

abundance: .
d_gene: .
v_gene: TRBV15
j_gene: TRBJ2-7
CDR3nt: TGTGCCACCAGCCGAGGAACCCTATCCTACGAGCAGTACTTC
CDR3aa: CATSRGTLSYEQYF

abundance: .
d_gene: .
v_gene: TRBV9
j_gene: TRBJ2-7
CDR3nt: TGTGCCAGCAGCATGACAGGCCCATCCTACGAGCAGTACTTC
CDR3aa: CASSMTGPSYEQYF

abundance: .
d_gene: TRBD1
v_gene: TRBV9
j_gene: TRBJ1-6
CDR3nt: TGTGCCAGCAGCTTAGAGGGACAGGGGTATAATTCACCCCTCCACTTT
CDR3aa: CASSLEGQGYNSPLHF

abundance: few
d_gene: .
v_gene: TRBV2
j_gene: TRBJ2-7
CDR3nt: TGTGCCAGCAGCTCGACGGCATCCTACGAGCAGTACTTC
CDR3aa: CASSSTASYEQYF

abundance: .
d_gene: .
v_gene: TRBV6-4
j_gene: TRBJ2-3
CDR3nt: TGTGCCAGCAGTCCCCTCGGACTACGGGACAAACACACAGATACGCAGTATTTT
CDR3aa: CASSPLGLRDKHTDTQYF

abundance: .
d_gene: TRBD2
v_gene: TRBV7-2
j_gene: TRBJ2-7
CDR3nt: TGTGCCAGCAGTTACGGACTAGCGGGGGTTGGCGAGCAGTACTTC
CDR3aa: CASSYGLAGVGEQYF

abundance: few
d_gene: .
v_gene: TRBV3-1
j_gene: TRBJ1-2
CDR3nt: TGTGCCAGCAGCCAAGTTCCAGGGGCGCTCTATGGCTACACCTTC
CDR3aa: CASSQVPGALYGYTF

abundance: .
d_gene: .
v_gene: TRBV2
j_gene: TRBJ2-5
CDR3nt: TGTGCCAGCAGTGGGGGCGACAGCCACCTGTACCAAGAGACCCAGTACTTC
CDR3aa: CASSGGDSHLYQETQYF

abundance: few
d_gene: .
v_gene: TRBV2
j_gene: TRBJ2-3
CDR3nt: TGTGCCAGCCGTCGGGTGGGCACAGATACGCAGTATTTT
CDR3aa: CASRRVGTDTQYF

abundance: .
d_gene: .
v_gene: TRBV25-1
j_gene: TRBJ2-1
CDR3nt: TGTGCCAGCAGTGAGCAGTCCCCGAGAAACAATGAGCAGTTCTTC
CDR3aa: CASSEQSPRNNEQFF

abundance: .
d_gene: .
v_gene: TRBV6-5
j_gene: TRBJ1-2
CDR3nt: TGTGCCAGCAACTACGGGACCGGGAACTATGGCTACACCTTC
CDR3aa: CASNYGTGNYGYTF

abundance: once
d_gene: .
v_gene: TRBV5-1
j_gene: TRBJ2-7
CDR3nt: TGCGCCAGCAGCTCATACGCGAAATCCGGGACGGCTACCTACGAGCAGTACTTC
CDR3aa: CASSSYAKSGTATYEQYF

abundance: many
d_gene: .
v_gene: TRBV28
j_gene: TRBJ2-7
CDR3nt: TGTGCCAGCAGCGAGACGGGGAGCTCCTACGAGCAGTACTTC
CDR3aa: CASSETGSSYEQYF

abundance: many
d_gene: TRBD1
v_gene: TRBV5-6
j_gene: TRBJ1-2
CDR3nt: TGTGCCAGCATCCCTGACAGGGGAACATCACACTATGGCTACACCTTC
CDR3aa: CASIPDRGTSHYGYTF

abundance: once
d_gene: TRBD2
v_gene: TRBV20-1
j_gene: TRBJ2-1
CDR3nt: TGCAGTGCTAGAGATATCCAGCGGGGAAGCTATGAGCAGTTCTTC
CDR3aa: CSARDIQRGSYEQFF

abundance: many
d_gene: .
v_gene: TRBV6-6
j_gene: TRBJ1-2
CDR3nt: TGTGCCAGCAGTTTCGGGCCCGAGAATGGCTACACCTTC
CDR3aa: CASSFGPENGYTF

abundance: .
d_gene: TRBD1
v_gene: TRBV20-1
j_gene: TRBJ2-7
CDR3nt: TGCAGTGGGATTGGACAGGGAGACTACGAGCAGTACTTC
CDR3aa: CSGIGQGDYEQYF

abundance: .
d_gene: .
v_gene: TRBV6-1
j_gene: TRBJ1-2
CDR3nt: TGTGCCAGCAGTTTTGGGACCGATTATGGCTACACCTTC
CDR3aa: CASSFGTDYGYTF

abundance: .
d_gene: .
v_gene: TRBV20-1
j_gene: TRBJ1-6
CDR3nt: TGCAGTGCTAGGGGGGTTCCAAATTCACCCCTCCACTTT
CDR3aa: CSARGVPNSPLHF

abundance: .
d_gene: TRBD1
v_gene: TRBV15
j_gene: TRBJ2-7
CDR3nt: TGTGCCACCAGCAGAGAGGGCACGGCAGGGGGTTCCTCCTACGAGCAGTACTTC
CDR3aa: CATSREGTAGGSSYEQYF

abundance: few
d_gene: .
v_gene: TRBV5-6
j_gene: TRBJ2-7
CDR3nt: TGTGCCAGCAGCTTTATCAGGGACAAAGTCAGGTACGAGCAGTACTTC
CDR3aa: CASSFIRDKVRYEQYF

abundance: .
d_gene: TRBD1
v_gene: TRBV7-6
j_gene: TRBJ2-7
CDR3nt: TGTGCCAGCAGCTTAGCAGGACAGGGGTCTTACGAGCAGTACTTC
CDR3aa: CASSLAGQGSYEQYF

abundance: .
d_gene: TRBD2
v_gene: TRBV24-1
j_gene: TRBJ2-5
CDR3nt: TGTGCCACCCATGATCGACTAGCGGGATGGGAGACCCAGTACTTC
CDR3aa: CATHDRLAGWETQYF

abundance: .
d_gene: .
v_gene: TRBV7-3
j_gene: TRBJ2-6
CDR3nt: TGTGCCAGCAGCTCGGGGGCTGGGGCCAACGTCCTGACTTTC
CDR3aa: CASSSGAGANVLTF

abundance: .
d_gene: TRBD1
v_gene: TRBV6-5
j_gene: TRBJ1-6
CDR3nt: TGTGCCAGCAGGAGGACAGGGGGCAATTCACCCCTCCACTTT
CDR3aa: CASRRTGGNSPLHF

abundance: many
d_gene: TRBD2
v_gene: TRBV19
j_gene: TRBJ2-1
CDR3nt: TGTGCCAGTAGTTCGTGGACTAGCGGAGATTACAATGAGCAGTTCTTC
CDR3aa: CASSSWTSGDYNEQFF

abundance: many
d_gene: .
v_gene: TRBV20-1
j_gene: TRBJ2-3
CDR3nt: TGCAGTGCTAGAGATTTGACTACCACAGATACGCAGTATTTT
CDR3aa: CSARDLTTTDTQYF

abundance: many
d_gene: .
v_gene: TRBV5-6
j_gene: TRBJ2-3
CDR3nt: TGTGCCAGCAGCTTGGGAAGGACAGATACGCAGTATTTT
CDR3aa: CASSLGRTDTQYF

abundance: once
d_gene: TRBD1
v_gene: TRBV6-1
j_gene: TRBJ2-7
CDR3nt: TGTGCCAGCAGTGAAGCGTGGGGGACAGGGGGCAAGCACGAGCAGTACTTC
CDR3aa: CASSEAWGTGGKHEQYF

abundance: many
d_gene: TRBD2
v_gene: TRBV2
j_gene: TRBJ2-1
CDR3nt: TGTGCCAGCGCTGTTACTAGCGGGCCCAATGAGCAGTTCTTC
CDR3aa: CASAVTSGPNEQFF

abundance: .
d_gene: TRBD2
v_gene: TRBV20-1
j_gene: TRBJ2-1
CDR3nt: TGCAGTGCTAGAGATCGTCTAGCGGGCGAAATGCTGAGTGAGCAGTTCTTC
CDR3aa: CSARDRLAGEMLSEQFF

abundance: .
d_gene: .
v_gene: TRBV9
j_gene: TRBJ1-2
CDR3nt: .
CDR3aa: CASSVGRGTF